The clone carrying this T cell receptor (beta chain) showed up just once. This entry is derived from a study of radiation and T cells in renal cell carcinoma. Study-wide background: Nephrectomy followed 15 Gy stereotactic body radiation by 4 weeks.

The data were produced by immunoSEQ multiplex PCR, yet TCRdb's version contains in-frame clones alone and is incomplete. This table has 150,000 to 190,000 clones, 80% to 90% appearing once. The length of the CDR3 is 15 residues. V was cut by 4 bases and J by 0 bases, with 10 bases left in between. Germline values: CDR1 LNHDA, CDR2 SQIVND (reference sequence). Specified time point: blood 2 weeks post-SBRT. Regarding treatment: 15 Gy SBRT to primary tumor, nephrectomy 4 weeks later. Blood was sampled at baseline, 2 weeks and 4 weeks after SBRT. The sample here was blood, taken from a patient whose treatment included radiotherapy and nephrectomy. This chain connects TRBV19 to TRBJ1-3, with no clear D. The sequence derives from a woman in her 50s with renal cell carcinoma. CDR3 in amino acids: CASSTGLNSGNTIYF. CDR3 nucleotide sequence: TGTGCCAGTAGTACAGGCCTCAACTCTGGAAACACCATATATTTT.